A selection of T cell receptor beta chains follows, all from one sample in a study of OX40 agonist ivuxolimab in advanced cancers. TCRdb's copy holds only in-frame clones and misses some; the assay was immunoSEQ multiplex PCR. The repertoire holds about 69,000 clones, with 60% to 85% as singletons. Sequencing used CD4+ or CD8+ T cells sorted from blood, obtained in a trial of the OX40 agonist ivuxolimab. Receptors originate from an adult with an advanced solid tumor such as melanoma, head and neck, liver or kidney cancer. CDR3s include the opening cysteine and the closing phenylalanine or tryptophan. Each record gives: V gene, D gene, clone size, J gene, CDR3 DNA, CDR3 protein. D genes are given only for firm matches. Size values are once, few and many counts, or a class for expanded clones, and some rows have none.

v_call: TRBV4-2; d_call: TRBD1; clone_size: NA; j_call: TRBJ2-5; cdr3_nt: TGTGCCAGCAGCCCGTTTAGACAGGGGGCTGGGGAGACCCAATACTTC; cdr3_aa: CASSPFRQGAGETQYF
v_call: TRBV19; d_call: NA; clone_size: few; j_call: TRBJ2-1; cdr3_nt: TGTGCCAGTGCCGACCCGGCTAGGTACAATGAGCAGTTCTTC; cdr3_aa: CASADPARYNEQFF
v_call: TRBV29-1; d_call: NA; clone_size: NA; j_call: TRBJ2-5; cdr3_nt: TGCAGCGTTGTGGACAACCAAGAGACCCAGTACTTC; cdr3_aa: CSVVDNQETQYF
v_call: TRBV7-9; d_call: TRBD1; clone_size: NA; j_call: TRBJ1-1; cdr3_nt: TGTGCCAGCAGCTTCGGCAGGGGGCACACTGAAGCTTTCTTT; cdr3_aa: CASSFGRGHTEAFF
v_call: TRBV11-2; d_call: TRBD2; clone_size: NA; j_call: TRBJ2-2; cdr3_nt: TGTGCCAGCAGCTTAGATAAGGCGGGGGGGCTGAAGGCCGGGGAGCTGTTTTTT; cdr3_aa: CASSLDKAGGLKAGELFF
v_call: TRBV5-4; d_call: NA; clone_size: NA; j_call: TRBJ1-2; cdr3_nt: TGTGCCAGCAGCTTGTCAGGGAACTGTGGCTACACCTTC; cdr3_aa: CASSLSGNCGYTF
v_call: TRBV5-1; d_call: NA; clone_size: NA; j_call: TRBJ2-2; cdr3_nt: TGCGCCAGCAGCTACCGGGCCCTAAGCACCGGGGAGCTGTTTTTT; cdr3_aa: CASSYRALSTGELFF
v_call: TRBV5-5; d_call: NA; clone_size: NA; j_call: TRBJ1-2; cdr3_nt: TGTGCCAGCAGCTTGGAGAGCAGGGTAATGAGTTATGGCTACACCTTC; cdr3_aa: CASSLESRVMSYGYTF
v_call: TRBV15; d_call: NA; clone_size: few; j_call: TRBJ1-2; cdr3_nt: TGTGCCACCAGCAGAGGCGCTCCCGGCAGGGTGCTGGATGGCTACACCTTC; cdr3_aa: CATSRGAPGRVLDGYTF
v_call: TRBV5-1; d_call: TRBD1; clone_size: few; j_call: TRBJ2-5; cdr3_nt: TGCGCCAGCAGCTTGGAGGGACAGGGGCAAGAGACCCAGTACTTC; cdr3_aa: CASSLEGQGQETQYF
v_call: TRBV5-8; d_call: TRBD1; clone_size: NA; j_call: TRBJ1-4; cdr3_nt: TGTGCCAGCAGCCTCGTAACACAGGGGTTGGGTGAAAAACTGTTTTTT; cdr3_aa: CASSLVTQGLGEKLFF
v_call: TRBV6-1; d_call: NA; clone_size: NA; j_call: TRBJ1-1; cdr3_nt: TGTGCCAGCAAACTAGGCAGGACGGAGTGGGTAGCTTTCTTT; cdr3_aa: CASKLGRTEWVAFF
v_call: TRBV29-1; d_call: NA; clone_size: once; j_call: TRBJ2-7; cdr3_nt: TGCAGCGTTGTGGTGGCCCCCTCGGGGCAGTACTTC; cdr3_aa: CSVVVAPSGQYF
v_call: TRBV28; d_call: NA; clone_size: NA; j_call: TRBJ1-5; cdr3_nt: TGTGCCAGCAGTTCCCCGCAGGGCGGCAATCAGCCCCAGCATTTT; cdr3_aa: CASSSPQGGNQPQHF
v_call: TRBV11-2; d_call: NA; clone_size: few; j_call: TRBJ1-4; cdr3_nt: TGTGCCAGCAGCCGGGGGGTTGGAGAACTGTTTTTT; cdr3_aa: CASSRGVGELFF
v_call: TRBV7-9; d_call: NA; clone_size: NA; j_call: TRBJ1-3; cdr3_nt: TGTGCCAGCAGCCCTAGGACCTGGGCCTCTGGAAACACCATATATTTT; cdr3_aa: CASSPRTWASGNTIYF
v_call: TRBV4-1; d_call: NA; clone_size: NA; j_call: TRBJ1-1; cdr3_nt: TGCGCCAGCAGCCACCCCGGGGAGCCTGGGGGCACTGAAGCTTTCTTT; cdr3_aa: CASSHPGEPGGTEAFF
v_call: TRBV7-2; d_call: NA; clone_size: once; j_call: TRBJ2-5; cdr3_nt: TGTGCCAGCAGCTTAGAGGTGCGGGAGACCCAGTACTTC; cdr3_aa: CASSLEVRETQYF
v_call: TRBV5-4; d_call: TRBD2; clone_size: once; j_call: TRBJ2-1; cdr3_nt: TGTGCCAGCAGCTTGATACTAGCGGGGGGCCACAATGAGCAGTTCTTC; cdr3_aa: CASSLILAGGHNEQFF
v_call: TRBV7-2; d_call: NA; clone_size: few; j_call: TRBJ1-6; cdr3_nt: TGTGCCAGCAGCTTAGAAACGGTAGATAATTCACCCCTCCACTTT; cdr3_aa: CASSLETVDNSPLHF
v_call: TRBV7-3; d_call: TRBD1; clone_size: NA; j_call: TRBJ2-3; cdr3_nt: TGTGCCAGCAGCTCCACGGGACAGGGGGTTAGCACAGATACGCAGTATTTT; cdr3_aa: CASSSTGQGVSTDTQYF
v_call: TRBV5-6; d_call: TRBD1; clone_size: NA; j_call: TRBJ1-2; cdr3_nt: TGTGCCAGCAGCCTCCGGGACAGCAACTATGGCTACACCTTC; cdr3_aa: CASSLRDSNYGYTF
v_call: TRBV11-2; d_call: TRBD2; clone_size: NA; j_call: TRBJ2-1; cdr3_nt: TGTGCCAGCAGGCTAACTAGCGGGGGGCGGAATGAGCAGTTCTTC; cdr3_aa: CASRLTSGGRNEQFF
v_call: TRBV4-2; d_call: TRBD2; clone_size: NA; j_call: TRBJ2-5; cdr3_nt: TGTGCCAGCAGCCAAGTAGTAACTAGCGGGGGGTGGGAGACCCAGTACTTC; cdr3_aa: CASSQVVTSGGWETQYF
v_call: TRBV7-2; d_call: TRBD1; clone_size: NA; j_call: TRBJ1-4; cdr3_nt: TGTGCCAGCAGCTGGCGGACAGGGGCAACTAATGAAAAACTGTTTTTT; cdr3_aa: CASSWRTGATNEKLFF
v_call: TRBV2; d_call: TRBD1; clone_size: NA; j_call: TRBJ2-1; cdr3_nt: TGTGCCAGCAGTGAACGGCCCGGGACAGCGTTATCCTACAATGAGCAGTTCTTC; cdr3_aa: CASSERPGTALSYNEQFF
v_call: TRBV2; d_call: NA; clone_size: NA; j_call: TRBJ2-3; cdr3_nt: TGTGCCAGCAGTGAGGGGGACGGCCTCACAGATACGCAGTATTTT; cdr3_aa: CASSEGDGLTDTQYF
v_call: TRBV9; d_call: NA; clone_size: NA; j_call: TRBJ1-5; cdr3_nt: TGTGCCAGCAGCGCCAGCACCGGAGGGTATCAGCCCCAGCATTTT; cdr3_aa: CASSASTGGYQPQHF
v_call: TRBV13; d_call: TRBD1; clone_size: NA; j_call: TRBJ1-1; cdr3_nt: TGTGCCAGCAGCGACAGGGACAGGGCTACTGAAGCTTTCTTT; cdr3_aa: CASSDRDRATEAFF